This T cell receptor beta chain was sequenced for a study of radiotherapy plus CTLA-4 blockade in lung cancer. The data were produced by immunoSEQ multiplex PCR, yet TCRdb's version contains in-frame clones alone and is incomplete. The data show under 40,000 clones, approximately 66% seen once. Trimming took 1 base from V and 7 from J, leaving 8 bases between them. This CDR3 region has 13 residues. Germline assignment: CDR1 MNHEY and CDR2 SVGAGI. This clone has only a few counts. This sequence joins TRBV6-5 and TRBJ2-1; D remains unclear. The TCR originated in a human donor with non-small cell lung cancer who had stable disease on radiotherapy plus ipilimumab. The sequencing here drew on peripheral blood, taken from a patient treated with radiotherapy plus ipilimumab. The CDR3 sequence: CASSYLGENEQFF. The CDR3 nucleotides read TGTGCCAGCAGTTACTTAGGTGAGAATGAGCAGTTCTTC.